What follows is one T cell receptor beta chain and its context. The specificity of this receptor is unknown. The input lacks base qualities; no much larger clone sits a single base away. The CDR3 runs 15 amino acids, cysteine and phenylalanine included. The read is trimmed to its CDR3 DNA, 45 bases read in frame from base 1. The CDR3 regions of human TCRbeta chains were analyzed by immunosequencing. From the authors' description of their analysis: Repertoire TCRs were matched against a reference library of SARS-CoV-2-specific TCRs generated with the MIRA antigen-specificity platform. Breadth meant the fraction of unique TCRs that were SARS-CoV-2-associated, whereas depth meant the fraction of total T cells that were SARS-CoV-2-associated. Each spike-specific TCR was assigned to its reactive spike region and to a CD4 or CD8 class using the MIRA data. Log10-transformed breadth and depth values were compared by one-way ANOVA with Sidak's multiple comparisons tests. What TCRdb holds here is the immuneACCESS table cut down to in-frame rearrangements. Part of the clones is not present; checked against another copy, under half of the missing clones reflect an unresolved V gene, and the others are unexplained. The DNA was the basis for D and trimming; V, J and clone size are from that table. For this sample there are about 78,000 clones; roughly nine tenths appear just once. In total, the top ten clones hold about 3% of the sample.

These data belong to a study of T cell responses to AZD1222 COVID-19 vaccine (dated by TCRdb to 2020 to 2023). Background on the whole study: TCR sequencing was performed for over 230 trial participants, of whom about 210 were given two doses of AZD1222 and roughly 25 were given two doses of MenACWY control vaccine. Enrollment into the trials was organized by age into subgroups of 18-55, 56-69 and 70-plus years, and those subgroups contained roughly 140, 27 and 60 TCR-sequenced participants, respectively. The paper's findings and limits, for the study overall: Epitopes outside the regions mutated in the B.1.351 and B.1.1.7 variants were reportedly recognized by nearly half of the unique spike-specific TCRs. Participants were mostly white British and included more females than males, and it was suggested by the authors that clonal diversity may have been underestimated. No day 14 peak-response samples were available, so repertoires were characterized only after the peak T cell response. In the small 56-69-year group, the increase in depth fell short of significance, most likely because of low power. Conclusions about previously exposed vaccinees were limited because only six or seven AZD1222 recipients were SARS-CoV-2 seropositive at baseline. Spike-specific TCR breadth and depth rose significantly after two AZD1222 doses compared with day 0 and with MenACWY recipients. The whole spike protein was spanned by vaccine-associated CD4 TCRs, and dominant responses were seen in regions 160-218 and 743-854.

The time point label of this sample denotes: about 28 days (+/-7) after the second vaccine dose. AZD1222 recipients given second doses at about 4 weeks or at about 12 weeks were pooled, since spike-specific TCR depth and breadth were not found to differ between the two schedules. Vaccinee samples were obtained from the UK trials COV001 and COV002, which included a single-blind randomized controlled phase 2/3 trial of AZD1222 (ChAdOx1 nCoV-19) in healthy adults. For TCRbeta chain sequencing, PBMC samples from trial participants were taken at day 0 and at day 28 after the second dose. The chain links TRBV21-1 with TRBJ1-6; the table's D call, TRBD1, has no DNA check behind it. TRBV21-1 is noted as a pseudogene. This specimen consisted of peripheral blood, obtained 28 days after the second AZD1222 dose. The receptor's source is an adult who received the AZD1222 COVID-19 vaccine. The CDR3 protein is CASSKAEDRVSPLHF. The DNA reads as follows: TGTGCCAGCAGCAAAGCAGAGGACAGGGTGTCACCCCTCCACTTT.